This is a list of T cell receptor beta chains from one sample in a study of blood T cell repertoires in COVID-19. Data came from immunoSEQ multiplex PCR; TCRdb stores just in-frame clones and leaves some out. The sample consists of 70,000 or so clones, 85% to 90% of them appearing once. The sample comprised peripheral blood. The source is a man aged 70 or older with active or convalescent COVID-19. CDR3s include the opening cysteine and the closing phenylalanine or tryptophan. Each record gives: D gene, J gene, V gene, clone size, CDR3 length, CDR3 DNA, CDR3 protein. A D gene is named only where the DNA matches it firmly. Size is omitted from some rows. Given values are once, few, many or a class for expanded clones.

>-|TRBJ2-7|TRBV6-2/TRBV6-3|-|20
TGTGCCAGCAGTTACAACCCCACCCCGGAAAGAGACAGCCACCCCTACGAGCAGTACTTC
CASSYNPTPERDSHPYEQYF
>TRBD1|TRBJ1-2|TRBV29-1|few|11
TGCAGCGTTGTCGCAGGGGGAGGCTACACCTTC
CSVVAGGGYTF
>TRBD1|TRBJ2-3|TRBV2|once|14
TGTGCCAGCAGAATACAGACAGGGCCAGATACGCAGTATTTT
CASRIQTGPDTQYF
>-|TRBJ2-1|TRBV4-3|-|13
TGCGCCAGCAGCCAGTTTAGTTTCGATGAGCAGTTCTTC
CASSQFSFDEQFF
>TRBD2|TRBJ2-3|TRBV7-8|-|16
TGTGCCAGCAGCCACGAGACTAGCGGGATCCCAGATACGCAGTATTTT
CASSHETSGIPDTQYF
>-|TRBJ1-2|TRBV19|-|17
TGTGCCAGTAGTATTTCGATGAGGGCAGGAGCTAACTATGGCTACACCTTC
CASSISMRAGANYGYTF
>-|TRBJ1-1|TRBV6-1|-|14
TGTGCCAGCAGTGAAGCGGGGGGTAGAGCTGAAGCTTTCTTT
CASSEAGGRAEAFF
>-|TRBJ1-5|TRBV20-1|-|14
TGCAGTGCTAGTCTCCCAGGGTTTACTCAGCCCCAGCATTTT
CSASLPGFTQPQHF
>-|TRBJ1-1|TRBV28|few|12
TGTGCCACAACCCTACTGAACACTGAAGCTTTCTTT
CATTLLNTEAFF
>-|TRBJ2-3|TRBV5-1|-|16
TGCGCCAGCAGCTCCCGGGACATGAAAGGCCCAGATACGCAGTATTTT
CASSSRDMKGPDTQYF
>-|TRBJ2-5|TRBV9|-|15
TGTGCCAGCAGCGTGTCCAGTGGACTGGGAGAGACCCAGTACTTC
CASSVSSGLGETQYF
>TRBD1|TRBJ2-4|TRBV19|-|16
TGTGCCAGTAGTATCACAGGGGGCGCCGCCAAAAACATTCAGTACTTC
CASSITGGAAKNIQYF
>TRBD1|TRBJ1-6|TRBV5-5|-|14
TGTGCCAGCAGCCTCGACAGGGGCATCTCACCCCTCCACTTT
CASSLDRGISPLHF
>TRBD1|TRBJ2-7|TRBV6-5|once|13
TGTGCCAGCAGTAGCGGGACAGGGTCTGAGCAGTACTTC
CASSSGTGSEQYF
>TRBD1|TRBJ2-7|TRBV29-1|-|12
TGCAGCGTCCGACAGGGACCCTACGAGCAGTACTTC
CSVRQGPYEQYF
>TRBD1|TRBJ2-5|TRBV7-2|-|16
TGTGCCAGCAGCTTAGCGTGGGTGACAGGGAAAGAGACCCAGTACTTC
CASSLAWVTGKETQYF
>TRBD1|TRBJ2-3|TRBV5-1|-|15
TGCGCCAGCAGACGGGGACAGGTAGTACCAGATACGCAGTATTTT
CASRRGQVVPDTQYF
>-|TRBJ1-2|TRBV28|-|12
TGTGCCAGCAGCCCACAGGGATATGGCTACACCTTC
CASSPQGYGYTF
>-|TRBJ2-3|TRBV5-1|-|17
TGCGCCAGCAGCTTGGCCTCCAGTCCCATTCGCACAGATACGCAGTATTTT
CASSLASSPIRTDTQYF
>TRBD1|TRBJ2-5|TRBV20-1|-|15
TGCAGTGCTAGTCCGACAGGGGACCCGAAAGAGACCCAGTACTTC
CSASPTGDPKETQYF
>TRBD2|TRBJ2-1|TRBV30|-|14
TGTGCCTGGGTCCCTAGCGGGAGACGGAATGAGCAGTTCTTC
CAWVPSGRRNEQFF
>-|TRBJ2-7|TRBV21-1|-|14
TGTGCCAGCGGGAGAGTAGAGGTCTCCTACGAGCAGTACTTC
CASGRVEVSYEQYF
>TRBD2|TRBJ2-3|TRBV7-3|-|15
TGTGCCAGCAGCTCGGGGGGACTAGGGGCAGATACGCAGTATTTT
CASSSGGLGADTQYF
>-|TRBJ2-1|TRBV19|-|15
TGTGCCAGTAGTAAAGAATGGGGCACCTACAATGAGCAGTTCTTC
CASSKEWGTYNEQFF
>TRBD1|TRBJ1-2|TRBV30|-|13
TGTGCCTGGAGTCAGGGACAGGGTTATGGCTACACCTTC
CAWSQGQGYGYTF
>TRBD1|TRBJ1-6|TRBV10-3|-|15
TGTGCCATCAAGGGACAGGGAAGTGGTCATTCACCCCTCCACTTT
CAIKGQGSGHSPLHF
>TRBD1|TRBJ2-2|TRBV27|-|15
TGTGCCAGCAGTGTACAGGGGCAGATCACCGGGGAGCTGTTTTTT
CASSVQGQITGELFF
>TRBD1|TRBJ1-3|TRBV30|-|14
TGTGCCTGGAGCCGACAGGGAGGTGGAAACACCATATATTTT
CAWSRQGGGNTIYF
>-|TRBJ2-5|TRBV7-9|-|16
TGTGCCAGCAGCAGAATGGGTTTCAGGGCCCAAGAGACCCAGTACTTC
CASSRMGFRAQETQYF
>TRBD2|TRBJ2-1|TRBV7-9|once|15
TGTGCCAGCAGTCCGGGACTAGCGGATTACAATGAGCAGTTCTTC
CASSPGLADYNEQFF
>-|TRBJ1-2|TRBV11-1|-|13
TGTGCCAGCAGCTTAGGCAGCGACTATGGCTACACCTTC
CASSLGSDYGYTF
>TRBD1|TRBJ1-2|TRBV9|-|17
TGTGCCAGCAGTCCAACCGGGACAGGGGGCCTGAGCTATGGCTACACCTTC
CASSPTGTGGLSYGYTF
>-|TRBJ1-5|TRBV18|few|15
TGTGCCAGCTCACCAATGACAGGTTACAATCAGCCCCAGCATTTT
CASSPMTGYNQPQHF
>-|TRBJ1-1|TRBV6-2/TRBV6-3|-|14
TGTGCCAGCAGTTTCCCCCCTATGAACACTGAAGCTTTCTTT
CASSFPPMNTEAFF
>-|TRBJ1-1|TRBV2|-|12
TGTGCCAGCAGTGAAGCACAGGGAGAAGCTTTCTTT
CASSEAQGEAFF
>-|TRBJ1-1|TRBV7-9|-|14
TGTGCCAGCAGCTTAGAGGACTCTTACACTGAAGCTTTCTTT
CASSLEDSYTEAFF